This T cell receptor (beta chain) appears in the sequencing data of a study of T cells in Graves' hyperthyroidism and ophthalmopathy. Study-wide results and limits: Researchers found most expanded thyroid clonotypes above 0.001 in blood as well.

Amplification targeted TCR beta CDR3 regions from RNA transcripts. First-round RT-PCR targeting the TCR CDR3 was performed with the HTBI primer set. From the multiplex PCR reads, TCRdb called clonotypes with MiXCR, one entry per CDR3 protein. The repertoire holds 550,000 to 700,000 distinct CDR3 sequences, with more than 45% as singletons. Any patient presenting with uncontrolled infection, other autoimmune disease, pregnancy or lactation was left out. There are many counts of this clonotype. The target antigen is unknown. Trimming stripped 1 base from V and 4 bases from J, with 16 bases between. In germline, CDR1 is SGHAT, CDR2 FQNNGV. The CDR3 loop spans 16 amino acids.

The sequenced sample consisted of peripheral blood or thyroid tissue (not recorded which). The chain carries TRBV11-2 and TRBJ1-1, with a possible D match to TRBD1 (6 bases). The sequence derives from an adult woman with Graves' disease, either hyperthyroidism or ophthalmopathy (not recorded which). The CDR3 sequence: CASSLGGQGLGTEAFF. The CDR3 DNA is TGTGCCAGCAGCTTAGGGGGGCAGGGACTTGGCACTGAAGCTTTCTTT.